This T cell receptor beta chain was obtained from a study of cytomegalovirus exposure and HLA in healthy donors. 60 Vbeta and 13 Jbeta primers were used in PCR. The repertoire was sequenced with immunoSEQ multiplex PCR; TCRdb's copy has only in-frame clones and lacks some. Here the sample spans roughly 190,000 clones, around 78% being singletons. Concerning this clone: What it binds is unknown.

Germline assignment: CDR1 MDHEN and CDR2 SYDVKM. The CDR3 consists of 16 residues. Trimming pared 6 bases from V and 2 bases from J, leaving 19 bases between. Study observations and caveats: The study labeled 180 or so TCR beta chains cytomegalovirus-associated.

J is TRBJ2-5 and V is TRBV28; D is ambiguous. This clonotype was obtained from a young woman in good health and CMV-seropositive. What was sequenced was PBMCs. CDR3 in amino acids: CASSLIPRSSQETQYF. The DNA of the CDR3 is TGTGCCAGCAGCCTAATCCCCCGGTCAAGTCAAGAGACCCAGTACTTC.